A single T cell receptor beta chain is shown here with its context. What it recognizes is unknown. The source of the sample is a study of T cell responses to AZD1222 COVID-19 vaccine. Study observations and caveats: Spike-specific TCR breadth and depth rose after two AZD1222 doses.

The protocol was immunoSEQ multiplex PCR, while the TCRdb copy is restricted to in-frame clones and leaves out a portion. In the table there are about 97,000 clones, about 88% of which are singletons. Trimming took 4 bases from V and 7 from J; bases not matched to a gene: 9. Germline V lookup: CDR1 GTSNPN, CDR2 SVGIG (reference sequence). The CDR3 covers 14 residues. The gene calls are TRBV30 and TRBJ2-2, with TRBD1 matching 7 bases. The input for sequencing was peripheral blood, taken on day 0 of AZD1222 vaccination. The clonotype was recovered from an adult in good health. The DNA of the CDR3 is TGTGCCTGGAAACAGCTCAGGGACAGCGGGGAGCTGTTTTTT. This encodes CAWKQLRDSGELFF.